The T cell receptor (beta chain) described here comes from a study of blood T cell repertoires in COVID-19. The length of the CDR3 is 21 residues. V trimming: 0 bases; J trimming: 4 bases; junction bases outside the gene matches: 20. CDR1 MGHRA and CDR2 YSYEKL come from the germline V gene. Assay: immunoSEQ multiplex PCR; the TCRdb copy retains only in-frame clones and omits some. This sample carries around 210,000 clones, roughly 84% of them seen once, and the ten largest clones take over 10%. The TCR originated in a human donor in a cohort sampled during active COVID-19. Specimen: peripheral blood. The J gene is TRBJ2-7, the V gene TRBV4-1, with 11 nucleotides matching TRBD2. The CDR3 DNA is TGCGCCAGCAGCCAAGATTCTAGCGGGAGGTTCCCCCTTTATAGATGTTACGAGCAGTACTTC. Protein: CASSQDSSGRFPLYRCYEQYF.